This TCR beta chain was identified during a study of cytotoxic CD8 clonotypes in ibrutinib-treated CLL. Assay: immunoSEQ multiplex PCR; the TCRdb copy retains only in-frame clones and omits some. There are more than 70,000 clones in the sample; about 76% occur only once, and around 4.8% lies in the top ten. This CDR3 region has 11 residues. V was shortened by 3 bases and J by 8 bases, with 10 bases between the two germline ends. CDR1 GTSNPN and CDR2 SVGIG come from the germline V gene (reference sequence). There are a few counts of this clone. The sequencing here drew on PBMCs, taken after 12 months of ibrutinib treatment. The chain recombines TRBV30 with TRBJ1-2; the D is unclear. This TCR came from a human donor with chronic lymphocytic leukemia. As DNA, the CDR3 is TGTGCCTGGAGAAAGGTTATCGGCTACACCTTC. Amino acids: CAWRKVIGYTF.